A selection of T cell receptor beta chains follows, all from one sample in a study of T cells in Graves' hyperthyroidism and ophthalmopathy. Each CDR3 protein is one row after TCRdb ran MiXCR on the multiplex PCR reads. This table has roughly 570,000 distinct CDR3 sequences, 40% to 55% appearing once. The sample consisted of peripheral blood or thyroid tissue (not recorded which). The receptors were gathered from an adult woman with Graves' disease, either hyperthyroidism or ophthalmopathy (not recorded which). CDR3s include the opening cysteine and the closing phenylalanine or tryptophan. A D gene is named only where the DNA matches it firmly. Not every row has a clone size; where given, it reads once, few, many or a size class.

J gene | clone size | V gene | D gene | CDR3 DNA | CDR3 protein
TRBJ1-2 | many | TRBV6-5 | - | TGTGCCAGCAGTTATAAGGTGTCCTATGGCTACACCTTC | CASSYKVSYGYTF
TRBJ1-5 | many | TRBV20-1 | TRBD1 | TGCAGTGCTAGAGGTCCCCATGGACAGGCGGTGGGCAATCAGCCCCAGCATTTT | CSARGPHGQAVGNQPQHF
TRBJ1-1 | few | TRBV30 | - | TGTGCCTGGAGAGTCCAGGGAACAGTTGAAGCTTTCTTT | CAWRVQGTVEAFF
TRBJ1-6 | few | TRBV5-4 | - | TGTGCCAGCAGCACGGGGAGCTCCTATAATTCACCCCTCCACTTT | CASSTGSSYNSPLHF
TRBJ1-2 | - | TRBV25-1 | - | TGTGCCAGTAGTGAATTGGGAGGTGGCTACACCTTC | CASSELGGGYTF
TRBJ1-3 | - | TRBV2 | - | TGTGCCAGCAGTGCTAGAGTAGGGAGACCTGGAAACACCATATATTTT | CASSARVGRPGNTIYF
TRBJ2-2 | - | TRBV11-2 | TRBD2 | TGTGCCAGCAGGACTAGCGTGTCGAACACCGGGGAGCTGTTTTTT | CASRTSVSNTGELFF
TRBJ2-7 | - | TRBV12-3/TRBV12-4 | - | TGTGCCAGCAGCCTAGGGGGGTACTACACCTCCTACGAGCAGTACTTC | CASSLGGYYTSYEQYF
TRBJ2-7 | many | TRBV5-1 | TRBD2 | TGCGCCAGCAGACGTGCGGGAGCATGGAACGAGCAGTACTTC | CASRRAGAWNEQYF
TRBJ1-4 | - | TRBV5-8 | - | TGTGCCAGCAGGTCCCGGGGCAGTGACTCTGAAAAACTGTTTTTT | CASRSRGSDSEKLFF
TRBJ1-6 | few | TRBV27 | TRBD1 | TGTGCCAGCAGTTTCTACGGGACAGGGTCAAATTCACCCCTCCACTTT | CASSFYGTGSNSPLHF
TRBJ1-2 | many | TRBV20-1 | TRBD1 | TGCAGTGCTACCACCCCGGACAGGGGTATTTATGGCTACACCTTC | CSATTPDRGIYGYTF
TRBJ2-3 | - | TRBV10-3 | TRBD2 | TGTGCCATCAGTGAGTCAACGGGAGGGCGCGCAGATACGCAGTATTTT | CAISESTGGRADTQYF
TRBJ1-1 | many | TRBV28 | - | TGTGCCAGCAGTTCAGCAGCGGTTTGGGCTTTCTTT | CASSSAAVWAFF
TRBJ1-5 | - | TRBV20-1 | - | TGCAGTGCTAGCAGCCAGCTCCAGCATTTT | CSASSQLQHF
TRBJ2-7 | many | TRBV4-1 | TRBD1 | TGCGCCAGCAGCCAGGGGCTCCTGAGGGACAGGGTGGGAGAGCAGTACTTC | CASSQGLLRDRVGEQYF
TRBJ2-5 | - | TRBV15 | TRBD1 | TGTGCCACCAGCACCTATCCCGGGACAGGGATTCGGGAGACCCAGTACTTC | CATSTYPGTGIRETQYF
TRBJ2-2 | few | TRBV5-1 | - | TGCGCCAGCAGCTTGGATATCCGCAGGGAGGACTGGAGCACCGGGGAGCTGTTTTTT | CASSLDIRREDWSTGELFF
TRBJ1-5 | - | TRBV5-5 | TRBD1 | TGTGCCAGCAGCCCCATCACAGGGGTGGGTCAGCCCCAGCATTTT | CASSPITGVGQPQHF
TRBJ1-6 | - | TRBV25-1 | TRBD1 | TGTGCCAGTAGGGGACAGGATAATTCACCCCTCCACTTT | CASRGQDNSPLHF
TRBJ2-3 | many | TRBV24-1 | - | TGTGCCACCAGTTACGGGCGCACAGATACGCAGTATTTT | CATSYGRTDTQYF
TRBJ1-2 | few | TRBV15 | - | TGTGCCACCAGCAAAAATACAGGGAACTATGGCTACACCTTC | CATSKNTGNYGYTF
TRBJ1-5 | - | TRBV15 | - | TGTGCCCCCCCACGGGGAAACCTTAATCAGCCCCAGCATTTT | CAPPRGNLNQPQHF
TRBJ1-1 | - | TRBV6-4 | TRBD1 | TGTGCCAGCAGTGACCTAACACAGGGGTTGGTGCCTGAAGCTTTCTTT | CASSDLTQGLVPEAFF
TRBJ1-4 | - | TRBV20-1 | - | TGCAGTGCTCACGTGGGGTCCGGGGGAAATGAAAAACTGTTTTTT | CSAHVGSGGNEKLFF
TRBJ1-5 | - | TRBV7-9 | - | TGTGCCAGCAGCCCCGGTGGGACACTCAATCAGCCCCAGCATTTT | CASSPGGTLNQPQHF
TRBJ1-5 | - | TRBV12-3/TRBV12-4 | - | TGTGCCAGCAGTTTTGGTGGCCTCCTGGGGACTCAGCCCCAGCATTTT | CASSFGGLLGTQPQHF
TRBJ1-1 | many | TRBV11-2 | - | TGTGCCAGCAGTCCCCTAAGTCGGGTTGAAGCTTTCTTT | CASSPLSRVEAFF
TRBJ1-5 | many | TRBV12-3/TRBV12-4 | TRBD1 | TGTGCCAGCAGTCCCCGAAATAACAGGGGAAGCAATCAGCCCCAGCATTTT | CASSPRNNRGSNQPQHF
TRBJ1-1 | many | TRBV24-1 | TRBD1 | TGTGCCACCAGTGAGTCGGGACAGGGACCAACTGAAGCTTTCTTT | CATSESGQGPTEAFF
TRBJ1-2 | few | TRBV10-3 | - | TGTGCCATCAGTGTCAACCGGGGAGTGGAAGATGGCTACACCTTC | CAISVNRGVEDGYTF
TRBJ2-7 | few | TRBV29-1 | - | TGCAGCGTTGTGGTCCAGGCGGAAGAGCAGTACTTC | CSVVVQAEEQYF
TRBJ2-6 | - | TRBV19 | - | TGTGCCAGTACCGCCTGGAGCGGAGGCGGGTACTCTGGGGCCAACGTCCTGACTTTC | CASTAWSGGGYSGANVLTF
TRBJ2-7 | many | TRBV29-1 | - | TGCAGCGTCGGCGGGGCTAGCGCCCCCTGGGAGCAGTACTTC | CSVGGASAPWEQYF
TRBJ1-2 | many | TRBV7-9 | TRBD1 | TGTGCCAGCAGCACCCTTCGACAGGGCCGGGCGTTCGGGGGCTACACCTTC | CASSTLRQGRAFGGYTF
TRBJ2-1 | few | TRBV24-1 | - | TGTGCCACCAGTGAGGGGAACGATGAGCAGTTCTTC | CATSEGNDEQFF
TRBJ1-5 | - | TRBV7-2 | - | TGTGCCAGCAGCCCATCGGGGGCGAGCAATCAGCCCCAGCATTTT | CASSPSGASNQPQHF
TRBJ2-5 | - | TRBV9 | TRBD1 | TGTGCCAGCAGCGGACTAGGACAGGGCCAAGAGACCCAGTACTTC | CASSGLGQGQETQYF
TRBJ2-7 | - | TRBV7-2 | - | TGTGCCAGCAGCTTAGTAGGTTCCGCCGGGGAGCTGTACTTC | CASSLVGSAGELYF
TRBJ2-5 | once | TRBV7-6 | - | TGTGCCAGCAGCTTAGGGGCTAGATTTGGAGAGACCCAGTACTTC | CASSLGARFGETQYF
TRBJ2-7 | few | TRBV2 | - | TGTGCCAGCAGTGGAACTAGCTGGGAGCAGTACTTC | CASSGTSWEQYF
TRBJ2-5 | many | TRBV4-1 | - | TGCGCCAGCAGCCAAGACCTAGCGAAGACGGTGGAGACCCAGTACTTC | CASSQDLAKTVETQYF
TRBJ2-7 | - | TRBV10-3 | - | TGTGCCATCAGTGATGGCAGGGCGGCCTACGAGCAGTACTTC | CAISDGRAAYEQYF
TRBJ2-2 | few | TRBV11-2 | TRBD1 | TGTGCCAGCAGCTTAGATCTGAGGGGGCTGAACACCGGGGAGCTGTTTTTT | CASSLDLRGLNTGELFF
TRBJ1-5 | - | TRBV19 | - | TGTGCCAGTAGATTAATAGGGGGGACCCAGCATTTT | CASRLIGGTQHF
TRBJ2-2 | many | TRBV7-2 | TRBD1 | TGTGCCAGCAGCCCGGACAGGGTCACCGGGGAGCTGTTTTTT | CASSPDRVTGELFF
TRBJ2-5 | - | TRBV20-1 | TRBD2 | TGCAGTGCTGGGGAACTAGCGGGAGGAGAGACCCAGTACTTC | CSAGELAGGETQYF
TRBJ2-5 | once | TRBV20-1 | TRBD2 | TGCAGTCGCGGGACTACCCAAGAGACCCAGTACTTC | CSRGTTQETQYF
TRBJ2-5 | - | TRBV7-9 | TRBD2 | TGTGCCAGCAGTGAAGGTGTTAGCGGGAATGGCGAGACCCAGTACTTC | CASSEGVSGNGETQYF
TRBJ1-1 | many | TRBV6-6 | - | TGTGCCAGCAGATCCAGGTTGGGCGCGACTGAAGCTTTCTTT | CASRSRLGATEAFF
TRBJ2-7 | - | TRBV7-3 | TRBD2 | TGTGCCAGCAGCTTAGGAAGCGGGAGGGCCAGGACCGGGGAGCTGTACTTC | CASSLGSGRARTGELYF
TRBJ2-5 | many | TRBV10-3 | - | TGTGCCATCAGTGAGGAGGGGATCGGCGAGACCCAGTACTTC | CAISEEGIGETQYF
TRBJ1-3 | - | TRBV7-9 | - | TGTGCCAGCAGCTTAAGGGTTCGCGGGGACACCATATATTTT | CASSLRVRGDTIYF
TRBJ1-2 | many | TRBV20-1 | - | TGCAGTGCTTCTAAACAGGGTTTGGACTATGGCTACACCTTC | CSASKQGLDYGYTF